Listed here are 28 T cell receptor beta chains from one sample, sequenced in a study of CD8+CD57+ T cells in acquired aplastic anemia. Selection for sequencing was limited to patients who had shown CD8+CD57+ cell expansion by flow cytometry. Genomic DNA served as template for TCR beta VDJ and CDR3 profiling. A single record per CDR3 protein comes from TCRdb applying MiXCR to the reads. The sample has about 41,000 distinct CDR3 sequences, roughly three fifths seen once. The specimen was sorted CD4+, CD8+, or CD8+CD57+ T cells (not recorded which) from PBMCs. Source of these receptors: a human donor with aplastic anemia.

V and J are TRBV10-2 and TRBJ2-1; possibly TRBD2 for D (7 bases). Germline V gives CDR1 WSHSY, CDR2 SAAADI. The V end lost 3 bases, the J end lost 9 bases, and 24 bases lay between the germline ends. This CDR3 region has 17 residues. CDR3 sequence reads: CASSDGTIRGAGGEQFF. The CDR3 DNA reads TGCGCCAGCAGTGACGGCACAATACGGGGGGCTGGGGGTGAGCAGTTCTTC.

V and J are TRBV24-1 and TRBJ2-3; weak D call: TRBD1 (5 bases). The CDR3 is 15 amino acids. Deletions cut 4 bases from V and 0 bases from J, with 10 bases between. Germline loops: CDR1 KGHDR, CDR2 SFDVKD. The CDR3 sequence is CATSEGVPSTDTQYF. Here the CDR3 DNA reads TGTGCCACCAGTGAAGGGGTCCCTAGCACAGATACGCAGTATTTT.

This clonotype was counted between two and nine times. The CDR3 bases are TGTGACGAGGCGGACAGGGCCGGCTACGAGCAGTACTTC. This codes for CDEADRAGYEQYF. The chain couples TRBV19 to TRBJ2-7; 8 nucleotides match TRBD1. The V gene's germline CDR1 is LNHDA and CDR2 SQIVND (reference sequence). This CDR3 comprises 13 residues.

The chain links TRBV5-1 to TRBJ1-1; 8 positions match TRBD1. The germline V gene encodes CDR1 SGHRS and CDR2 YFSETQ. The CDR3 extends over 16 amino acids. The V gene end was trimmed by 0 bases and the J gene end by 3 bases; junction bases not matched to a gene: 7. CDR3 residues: CASSLGSRGRDTEAFF. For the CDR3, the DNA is TGCGCCAGCAGCTTGGGTTCCAGGGGGCGAGACACTGAAGCTTTCTTT. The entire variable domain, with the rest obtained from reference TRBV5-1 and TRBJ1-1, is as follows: KAGVTQTPRYLIKTRGQQVTLSCSPISGHRSVSWYQQTPGQGLQFLFEYFSETQRNKGNFPGRFSGRQFSNSRSEMNVSTLELGDSALYLCASSLGSRGRDTEAFFGQGTRLTVV.

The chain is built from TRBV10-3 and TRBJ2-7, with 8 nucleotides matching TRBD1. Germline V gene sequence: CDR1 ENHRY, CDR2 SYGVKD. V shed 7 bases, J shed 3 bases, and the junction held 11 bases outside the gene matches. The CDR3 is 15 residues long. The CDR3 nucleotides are TGTGCCATCAAGAGGCCGGACAGGGCCGGCTACGAGCAGTACTTC. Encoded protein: CAIKRPDRAGYEQYF.

CDR3 amino acids: CASSGTGPGGAFF. The CDR3 nucleotides read TGCGCCAGCAGCGGTACAGGCCCCGGTGGAGCTTTCTTT. The rearrangement uses TRBV5-1 and TRBJ1-1; a possible D gene is TRBD1 (5 bases). The CDR3 extends over 13 amino acids. Deletions cut 4 bases from V and 10 bases from J, with 17 bases between. Germline CDR1 and CDR2: SGHRS and YFSETQ.

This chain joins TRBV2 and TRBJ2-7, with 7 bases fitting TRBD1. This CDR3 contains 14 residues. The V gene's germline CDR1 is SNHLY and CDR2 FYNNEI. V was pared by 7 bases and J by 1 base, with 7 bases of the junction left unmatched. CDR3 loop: CASKGQTGSYEQYF. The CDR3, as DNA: TGTGCCAGCAAGGGACAGACGGGGTCCTACGAGCAGTACTTC.

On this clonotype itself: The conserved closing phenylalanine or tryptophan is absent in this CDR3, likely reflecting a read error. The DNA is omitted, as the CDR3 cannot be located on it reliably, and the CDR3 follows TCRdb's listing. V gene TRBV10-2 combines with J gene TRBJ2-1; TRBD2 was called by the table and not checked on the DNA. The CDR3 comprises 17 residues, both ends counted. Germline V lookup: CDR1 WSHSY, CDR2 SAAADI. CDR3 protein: CASSVTSGGFAPTMSSS.

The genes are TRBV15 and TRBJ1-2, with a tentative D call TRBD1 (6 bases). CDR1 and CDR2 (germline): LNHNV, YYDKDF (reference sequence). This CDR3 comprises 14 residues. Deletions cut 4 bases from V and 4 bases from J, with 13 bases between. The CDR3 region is CATSTLDSIYGYTF. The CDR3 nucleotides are TGTGCCACCAGCACCCTGGACAGCATCTATGGCTACACCTTC.

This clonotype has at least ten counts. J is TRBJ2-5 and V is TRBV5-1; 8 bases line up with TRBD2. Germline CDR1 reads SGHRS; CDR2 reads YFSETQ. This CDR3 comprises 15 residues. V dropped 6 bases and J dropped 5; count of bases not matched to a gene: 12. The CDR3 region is CASKVAGYIQETQYF. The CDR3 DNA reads TGCGCCAGCAAGGTAGCGGGGTACATCCAGGAGACCCAGTACTTC.

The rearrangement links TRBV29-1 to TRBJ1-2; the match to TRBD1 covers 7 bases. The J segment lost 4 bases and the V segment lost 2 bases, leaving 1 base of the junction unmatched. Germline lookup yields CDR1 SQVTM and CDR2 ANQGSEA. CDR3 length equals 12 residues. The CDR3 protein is CSVERDSYGYTF. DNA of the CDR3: TGCAGCGTTGAACGGGACAGCTATGGCTACACCTTC.

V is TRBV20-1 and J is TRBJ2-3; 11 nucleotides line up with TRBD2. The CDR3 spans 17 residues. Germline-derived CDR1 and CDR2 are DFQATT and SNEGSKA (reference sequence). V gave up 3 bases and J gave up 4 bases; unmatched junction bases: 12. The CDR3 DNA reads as TGCAGTGCTAGCCCCCTCTCTAGCGGGGGGAATCCAGATACGCAGTATTTT. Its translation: CSASPLSSGGNPDTQYF.

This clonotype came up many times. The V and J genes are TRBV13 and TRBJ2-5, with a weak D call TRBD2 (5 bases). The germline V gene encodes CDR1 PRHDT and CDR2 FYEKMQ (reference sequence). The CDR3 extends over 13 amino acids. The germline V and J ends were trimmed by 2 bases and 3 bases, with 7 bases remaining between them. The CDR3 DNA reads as TGTGCCAGCAGCTTAAGGACTGAAGAGACCCAGTACTTC. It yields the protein CASSLRTEETQYF.

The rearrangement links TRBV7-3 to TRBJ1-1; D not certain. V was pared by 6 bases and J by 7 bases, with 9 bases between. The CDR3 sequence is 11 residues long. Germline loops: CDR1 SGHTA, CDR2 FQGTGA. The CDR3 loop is CASSESGEAFF. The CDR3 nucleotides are TGTGCCAGCAGTGAATCCGGTGAAGCTTTCTTT. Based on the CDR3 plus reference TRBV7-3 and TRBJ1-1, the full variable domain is GAGVSQTPSNKVTEKGKYVELRCDPISGHTALYWYRQSLGQGPEFLIYFQGTGAADDSGLPNDRFFAVRPEGSVSTLKIQRTERGDSAVYLCASSESGEAFFGQGTRLTVV.

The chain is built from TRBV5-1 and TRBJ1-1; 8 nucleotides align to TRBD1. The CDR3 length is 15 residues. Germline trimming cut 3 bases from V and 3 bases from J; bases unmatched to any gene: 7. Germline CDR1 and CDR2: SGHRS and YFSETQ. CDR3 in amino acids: CASSWQGAGDTEAFF. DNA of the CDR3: TGCGCCAGCAGCTGGCAGGGGGCTGGGGACACTGAAGCTTTCTTT.

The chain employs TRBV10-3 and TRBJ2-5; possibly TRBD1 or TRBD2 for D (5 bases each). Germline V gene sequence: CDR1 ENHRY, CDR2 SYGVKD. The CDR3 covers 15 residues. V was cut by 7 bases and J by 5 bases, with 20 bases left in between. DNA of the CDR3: TGTGCCATCAAGGGGAACGAGGGATTGGGGGAGACCCAGTACTTC. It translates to CAIKGNEGLGETQYF.

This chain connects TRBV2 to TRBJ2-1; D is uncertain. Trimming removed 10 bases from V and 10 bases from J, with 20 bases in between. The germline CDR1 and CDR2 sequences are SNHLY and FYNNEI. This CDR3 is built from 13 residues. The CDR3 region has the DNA TGTGCCACCCGAGGTGGCGGATTAGAAGAGCAGTTCTTC. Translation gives CATRGGGLEEQFF.

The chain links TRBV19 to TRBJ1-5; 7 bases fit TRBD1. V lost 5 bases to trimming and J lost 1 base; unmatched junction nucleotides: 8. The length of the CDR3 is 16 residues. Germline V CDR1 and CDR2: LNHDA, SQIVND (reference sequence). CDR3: CASSSPTGWSNQPQHF. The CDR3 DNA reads TGTGCCAGTAGTTCCCCGACAGGGTGGAGCAATCAGCCCCAGCATTTT.

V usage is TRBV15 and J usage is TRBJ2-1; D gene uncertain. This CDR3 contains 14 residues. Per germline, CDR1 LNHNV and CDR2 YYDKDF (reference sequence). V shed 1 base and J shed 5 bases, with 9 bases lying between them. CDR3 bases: TGTGCCACCAGCAGAGTATCCGGTAACAATGAGCAGTTCTTC. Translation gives CATSRVSGNNEQFF. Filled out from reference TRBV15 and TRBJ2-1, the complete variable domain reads DAMVIQNPRYQVTQFGKPVTLSCSQTLNHNVMYWYQQKSSQAPKLLFHYYDKDFNNEADTPDNFQSRRPNTSFCFLDIRSPGLGDTAMYLCATSRVSGNNEQFFGPGTRLTVL.

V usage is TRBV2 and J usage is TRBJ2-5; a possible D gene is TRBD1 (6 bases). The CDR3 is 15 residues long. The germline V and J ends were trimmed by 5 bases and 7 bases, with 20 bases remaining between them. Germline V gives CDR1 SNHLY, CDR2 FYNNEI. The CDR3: CASSPRGHPVGTQYF. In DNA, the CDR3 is TGTGCCAGCAGTCCCCGGGGACACCCGGTAGGGACCCAGTACTTC.

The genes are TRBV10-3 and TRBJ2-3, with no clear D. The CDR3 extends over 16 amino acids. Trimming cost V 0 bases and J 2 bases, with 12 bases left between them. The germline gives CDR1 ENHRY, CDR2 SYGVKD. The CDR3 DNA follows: TGTGCCATCAGTGAGTCGGGCAGCCTCAACACAGATACGCAGTATTTT. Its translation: CAISESGSLNTDTQYF.

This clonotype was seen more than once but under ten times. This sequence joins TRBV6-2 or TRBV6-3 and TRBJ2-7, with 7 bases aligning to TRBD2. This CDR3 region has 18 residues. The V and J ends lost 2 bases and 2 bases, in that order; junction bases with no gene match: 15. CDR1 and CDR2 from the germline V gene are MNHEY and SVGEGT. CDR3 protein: CASSYPAGKRGDPYEQYF. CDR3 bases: TGTGCCAGCAGTTACCCCGCTGGGAAGCGGGGAGATCCCTACGAGCAGTACTTC.

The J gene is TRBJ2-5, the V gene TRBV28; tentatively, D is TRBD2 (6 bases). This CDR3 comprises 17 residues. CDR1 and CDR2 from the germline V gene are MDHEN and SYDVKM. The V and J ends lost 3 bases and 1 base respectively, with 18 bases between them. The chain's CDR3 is CASSFGRRRVSQETQYF. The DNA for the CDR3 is TGTGCCAGCAGTTTCGGTAGGCGGAGGGTATCCCAAGAGACCCAGTACTTC.

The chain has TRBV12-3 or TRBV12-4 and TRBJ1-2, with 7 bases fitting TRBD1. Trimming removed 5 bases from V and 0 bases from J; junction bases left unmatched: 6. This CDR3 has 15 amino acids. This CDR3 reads CASSDRQGTNYGYTF. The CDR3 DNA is TGTGCCAGCAGTGACCGACAGGGAACTAACTATGGCTACACCTTC.

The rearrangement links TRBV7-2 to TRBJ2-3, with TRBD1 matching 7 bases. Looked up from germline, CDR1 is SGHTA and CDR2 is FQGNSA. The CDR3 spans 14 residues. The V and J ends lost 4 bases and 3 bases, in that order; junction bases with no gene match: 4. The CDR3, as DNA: TGTGCCAGCAGCTCCGGGACAGATACAGATACGCAGTATTTT. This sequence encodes CASSSGTDTDTQYF.

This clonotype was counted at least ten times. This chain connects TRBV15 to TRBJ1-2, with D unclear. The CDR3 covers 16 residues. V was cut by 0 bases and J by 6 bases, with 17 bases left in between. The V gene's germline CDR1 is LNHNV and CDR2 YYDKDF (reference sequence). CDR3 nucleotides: TGTGCCACCAGCAGAGATCTAGGCCAGTCGCCAAATGGCTACACCTTC. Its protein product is CATSRDLGQSPNGYTF.

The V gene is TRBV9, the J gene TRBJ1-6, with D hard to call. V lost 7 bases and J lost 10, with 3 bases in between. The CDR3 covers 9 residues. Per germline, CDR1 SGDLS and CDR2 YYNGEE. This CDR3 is CASGSPLHF. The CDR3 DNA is TGTGCCAGCGGCTCACCCCTCCACTTT. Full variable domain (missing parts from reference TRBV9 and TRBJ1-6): DSGVTQTPKHLITATGQRVTLRCSPRSGDLSVYWYQQSLDQGLQFLIQYYNGEERAKGNILERFSAQQFPDLHSELNLSSLELGDSALYFCASGSPLHFGNGTRLTVT.

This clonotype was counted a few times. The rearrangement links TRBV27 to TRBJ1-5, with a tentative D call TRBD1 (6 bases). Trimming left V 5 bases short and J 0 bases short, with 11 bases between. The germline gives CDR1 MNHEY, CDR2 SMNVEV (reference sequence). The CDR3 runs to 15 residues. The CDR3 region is CASSAQGYSNQPQHF. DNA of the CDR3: TGTGCCAGCAGTGCCCAGGGGTATAGCAATCAGCCCCAGCATTTT.